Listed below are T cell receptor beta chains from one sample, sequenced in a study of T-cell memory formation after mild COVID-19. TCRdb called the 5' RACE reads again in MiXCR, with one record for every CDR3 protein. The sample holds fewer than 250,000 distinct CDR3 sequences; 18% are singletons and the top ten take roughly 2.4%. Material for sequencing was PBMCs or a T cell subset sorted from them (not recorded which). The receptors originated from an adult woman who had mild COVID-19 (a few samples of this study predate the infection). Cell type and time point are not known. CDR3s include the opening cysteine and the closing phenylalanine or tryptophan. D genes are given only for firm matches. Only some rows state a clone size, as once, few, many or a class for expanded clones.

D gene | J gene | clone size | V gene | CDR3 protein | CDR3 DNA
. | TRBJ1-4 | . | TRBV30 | CACSVLEKLFF | TGTGCCTGTAGTGTCTTGGAAAAACTGTTTTTT
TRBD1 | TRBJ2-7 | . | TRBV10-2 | CASSEWAGGFSYEQYF | TGCGCCAGCAGTGAGTGGGCAGGGGGCTTTTCCTACGAGCAGTACTTC
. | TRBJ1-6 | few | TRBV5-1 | CASSTTGRDSPLHF | TGCGCCAGCAGCACGACCGGGAGGGATTCACCCCTCCACTTT
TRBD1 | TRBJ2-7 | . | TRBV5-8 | CASSLGGQELYEQYF | TGTGCCAGCAGCTTGGGGGGACAGGAGCTCTACGAGCAGTACTTC
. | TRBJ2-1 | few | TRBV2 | CASAAEYNEQFF | TGTGCCAGCGCGGCCGAATACAATGAGCAGTTCTTC
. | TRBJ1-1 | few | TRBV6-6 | CASSRGGRAFF | TGTGCCAGCAGTCGCGGTGGGAGAGCTTTCTTT
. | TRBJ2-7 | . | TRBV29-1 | CSVDRGGGLGQYF | TGCAGCGTTGATCGCGGAGGGGGTCTCGGGCAGTACTTC
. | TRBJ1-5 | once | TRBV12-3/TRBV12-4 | CASSSVLSNQPQHF | TGTGCCAGCAGTTCCGTACTGAGCAATCAGCCCCAGCATTTT
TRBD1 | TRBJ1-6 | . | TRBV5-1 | CASSFATGQARSPLHF | TGCGCCAGCAGCTTCGCGACAGGACAGGCGCGCTCACCCCTCCACTTT
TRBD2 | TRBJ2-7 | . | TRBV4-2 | CASSQGPLAANVYYEQYF | TGTGCCAGCAGCCAAGGGCCCCTAGCGGCTAATGTATATTACGAGCAGTACTTC
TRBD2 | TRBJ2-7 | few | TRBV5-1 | CASSDSSGALEQYF | TGCGCCAGCAGCGACTCGAGCGGGGCCCTCGAGCAGTACTTC
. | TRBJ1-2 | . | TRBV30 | CAWSSRDGTF | TGTGCCTGGAGCTCCCGGGACGGCACCTTC
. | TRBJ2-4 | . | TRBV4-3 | CASSQGERGIQYF | TGCGCCAGCAGCCAAGGGGAAAGGGGCATTCAGTACTTC
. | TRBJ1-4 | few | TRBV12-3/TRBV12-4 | CASSLRVANEKLFF | TGTGCCAGCAGTTTGAGGGTGGCTAATGAAAAACTGTTTTTT
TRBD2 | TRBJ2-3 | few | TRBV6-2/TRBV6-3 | CASSYEAGGSDTQYF | TGTGCCAGCAGTTACGAGGCGGGAGGCTCAGATACGCAGTATTTT
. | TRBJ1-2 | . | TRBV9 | CASTPLADRNIYGYTF | TGTGCCAGCACCCCACTCGCCGACAGGAACATCTATGGCTACACCTTC
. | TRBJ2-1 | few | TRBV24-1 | CATSDPLGQGLYEQFF | TGTGCCACCAGTGACCCGCTGGGGCAGGGGCTCTATGAGCAGTTCTTC
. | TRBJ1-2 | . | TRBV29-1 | CSTVWGSYGYTF | TGCAGCACTGTTTGGGGCTCCTATGGCTACACCTTC
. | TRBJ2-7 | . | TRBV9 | CASSVEAGVRSEQYF | TGTGCCAGCAGCGTAGAGGCAGGGGTAAGGTCCGAGCAGTACTTC
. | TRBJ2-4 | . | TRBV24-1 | CATSDQRGGGNIQYF | TGTGCCACCAGTGACCAAAGGGGGGGTGGAAACATTCAGTACTTC
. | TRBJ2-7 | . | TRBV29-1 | CSVEDGVGPYEQYF | TGCAGCGTTGAAGATGGAGTGGGCCCCTACGAGCAGTACTTC
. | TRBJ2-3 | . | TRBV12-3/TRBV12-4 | CASRTGIGDTQYF | TGTGCCAGCCGAACAGGGATAGGAGATACGCAGTATTTT
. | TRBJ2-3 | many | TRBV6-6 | CASSYSMSPATLGTQYF | TGTGCCAGCAGTTACTCGATGTCCCCCGCGACCCTAGGGACGCAGTATTTT